The present TCR beta chain was sequenced within a study of blood T cell repertoires in COVID-19. Deletions cut 0 bases from V and 10 bases from J, with 15 bases between. The length of the CDR3 is 14 residues. Repertoires were generated with immunoSEQ multiplex PCR, while TCRdb's copy carries only in-frame clones and drops some. This table holds around 8,000 clones, 88% found once. This clone came up a few times. This TCR derives from a human donor in a cohort sampled during active COVID-19. This chain links TRBV23-1 with TRBJ1-1; TRBD1 might be the D (6 bases). TRBV23-1 falls under the ORF class, with uncertain function. Sample: peripheral blood. CDR3 region: CASSQSARGAGAFF. The DNA of the CDR3 is TGCGCCAGCAGTCAATCTGCCAGGGGCGCCGGAGCTTTCTTT.